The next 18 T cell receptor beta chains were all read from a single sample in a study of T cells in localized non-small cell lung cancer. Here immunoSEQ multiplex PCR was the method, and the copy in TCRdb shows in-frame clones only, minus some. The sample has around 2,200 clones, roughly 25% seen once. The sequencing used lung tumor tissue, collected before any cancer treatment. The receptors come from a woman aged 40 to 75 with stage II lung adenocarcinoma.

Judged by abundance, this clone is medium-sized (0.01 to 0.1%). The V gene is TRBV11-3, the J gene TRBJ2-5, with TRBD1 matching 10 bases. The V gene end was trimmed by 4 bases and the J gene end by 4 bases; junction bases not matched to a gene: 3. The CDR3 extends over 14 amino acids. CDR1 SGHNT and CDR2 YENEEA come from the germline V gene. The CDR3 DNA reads TGTGCCAGCAGCTCGACAGGGGGCGGAGAGACCCAGTACTTC. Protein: CASSSTGGGETQYF. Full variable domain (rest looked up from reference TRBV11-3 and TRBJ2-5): EAGVVQSPRYKIIEKKQPVAFWCNPISGHNTLYWYLQNLGQGPELLIRYENEEAVDDSQLPKDRFSAERLKGVDSTLKIQPAELGDSAVYLCASSSTGGGETQYFGPGTRLLVL.

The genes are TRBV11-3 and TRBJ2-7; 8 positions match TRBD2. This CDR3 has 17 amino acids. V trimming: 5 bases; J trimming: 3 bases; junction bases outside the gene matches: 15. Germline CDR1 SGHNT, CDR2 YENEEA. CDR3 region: CASSSSGANPALYEQYF. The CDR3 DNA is TGTGCCAGCAGCAGTAGCGGGGCGAACCCAGCCCTCTACGAGCAGTACTTC. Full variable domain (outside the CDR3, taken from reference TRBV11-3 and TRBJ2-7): EAGVVQSPRYKIIEKKQPVAFWCNPISGHNTLYWYLQNLGQGPELLIRYENEEAVDDSQLPKDRFSAERLKGVDSTLKIQPAELGDSAVYLCASSSSGANPALYEQYFGPGTRLTVT.

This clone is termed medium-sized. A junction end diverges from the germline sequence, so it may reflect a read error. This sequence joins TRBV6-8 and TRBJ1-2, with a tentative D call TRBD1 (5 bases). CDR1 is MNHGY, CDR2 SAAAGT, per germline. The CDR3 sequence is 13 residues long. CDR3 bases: TGTGCCATCAGTGTTCAGGGTCCCTATGGCTACACCTTC. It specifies CAISVQGPYGYTF.

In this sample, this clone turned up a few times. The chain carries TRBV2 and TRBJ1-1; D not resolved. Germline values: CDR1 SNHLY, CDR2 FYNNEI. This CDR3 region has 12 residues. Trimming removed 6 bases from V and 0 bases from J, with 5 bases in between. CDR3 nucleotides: TGTGCCAGCAGGGAGGTGAACACTGAAGCTTTCTTT. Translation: CASREVNTEAFF.

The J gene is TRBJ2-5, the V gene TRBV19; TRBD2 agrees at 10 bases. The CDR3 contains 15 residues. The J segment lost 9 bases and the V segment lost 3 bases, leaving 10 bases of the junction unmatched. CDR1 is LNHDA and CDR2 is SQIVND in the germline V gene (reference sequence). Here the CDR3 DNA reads TGTGCCAGTAGTATCCGCCCTAGCGGGAGCGGGGCCCAGTACTTC. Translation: CASSIRPSGSGAQYF.

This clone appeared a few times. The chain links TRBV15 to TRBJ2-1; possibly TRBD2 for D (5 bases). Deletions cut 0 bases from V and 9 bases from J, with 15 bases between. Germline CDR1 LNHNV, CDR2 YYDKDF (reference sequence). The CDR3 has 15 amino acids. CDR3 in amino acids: CATSRDIGTSSEQFF. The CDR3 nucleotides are TGTGCCACCAGCAGAGATATTGGCACTAGTAGTGAGCAGTTCTTC.

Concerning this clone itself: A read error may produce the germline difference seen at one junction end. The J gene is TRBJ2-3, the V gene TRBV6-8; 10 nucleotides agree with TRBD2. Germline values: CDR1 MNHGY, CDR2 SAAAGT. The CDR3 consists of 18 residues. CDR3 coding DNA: TGTGCCATCAGTGTGGCCGGGACTAGCGCCTCTAGCACAGATACGCAGTATTTT. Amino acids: CAISVAGTSASSTDTQYF.

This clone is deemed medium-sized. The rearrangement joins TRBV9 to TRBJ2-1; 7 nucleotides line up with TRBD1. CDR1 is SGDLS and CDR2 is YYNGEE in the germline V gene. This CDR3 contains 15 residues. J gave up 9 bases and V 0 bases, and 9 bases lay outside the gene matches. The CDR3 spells CASSVEGDRASEQFF. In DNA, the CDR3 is TGTGCCAGCAGCGTAGAGGGAGACAGGGCGTCTGAGCAGTTCTTC.

CDR3 sequence reads: CASSQDQRRLEKLFF. The CDR3 DNA sequence: TGCGCCAGCAGCCAAGATCAGAGGAGGTTGGAAAAACTGTTTTTT. The V call is TRBV5-1, the J call TRBJ1-4; no clear D gene. This CDR3 comprises 15 residues. Looked up from germline, CDR1 is SGHRS and CDR2 is YFSETQ. Trimming shortened V by 4 bases and J by 8 bases, and 18 bases separated the two germline ends.

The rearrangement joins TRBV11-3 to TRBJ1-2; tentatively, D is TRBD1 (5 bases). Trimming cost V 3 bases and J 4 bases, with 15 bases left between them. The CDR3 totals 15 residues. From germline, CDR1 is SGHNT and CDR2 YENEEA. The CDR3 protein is CASSFAARRGYGYTF. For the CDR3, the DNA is TGTGCCAGCAGCTTTGCGGCCAGGAGGGGCTATGGCTACACCTTC.

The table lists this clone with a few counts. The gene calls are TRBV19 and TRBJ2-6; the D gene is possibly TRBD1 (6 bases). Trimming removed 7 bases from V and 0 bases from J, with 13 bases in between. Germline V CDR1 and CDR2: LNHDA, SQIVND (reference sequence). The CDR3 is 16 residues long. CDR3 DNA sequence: TGTGCCAGTACCCTGGACAGTTCCTCTGGGGCCAACGTCCTGACTTTC. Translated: CASTLDSSSGANVLTF.

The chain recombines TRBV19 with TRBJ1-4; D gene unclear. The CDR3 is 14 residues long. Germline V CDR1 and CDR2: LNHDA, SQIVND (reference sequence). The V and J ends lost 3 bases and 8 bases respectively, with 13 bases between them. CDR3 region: CASSMGGLLEKLFF. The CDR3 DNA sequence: TGTGCCAGTAGTATGGGAGGGCTTCTGGAAAAACTGTTTTTT.

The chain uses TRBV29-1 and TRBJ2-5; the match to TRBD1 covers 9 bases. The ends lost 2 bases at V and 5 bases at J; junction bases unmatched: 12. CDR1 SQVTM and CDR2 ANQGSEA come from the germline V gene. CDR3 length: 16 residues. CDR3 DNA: TGCAGCGTTGAAATTGGTACAGGGGGCTTGCACGAGACCCAGTACTTC. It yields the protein CSVEIGTGGLHETQYF.

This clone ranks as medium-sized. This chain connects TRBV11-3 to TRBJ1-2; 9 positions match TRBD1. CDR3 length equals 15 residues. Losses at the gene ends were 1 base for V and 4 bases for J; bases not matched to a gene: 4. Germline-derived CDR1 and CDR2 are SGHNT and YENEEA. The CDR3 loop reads CASSLGTGDFYGYTF. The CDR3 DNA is TGTGCCAGCAGCTTAGGGACAGGGGATTTCTATGGCTACACCTTC.

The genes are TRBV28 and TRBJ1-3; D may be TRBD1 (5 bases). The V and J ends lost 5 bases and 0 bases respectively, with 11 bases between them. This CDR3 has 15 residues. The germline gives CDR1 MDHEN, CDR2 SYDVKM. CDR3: CASSAGYDSGNTIYF. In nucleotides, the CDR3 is TGTGCCAGCAGTGCAGGGTACGACTCTGGAAACACCATATATTTT.

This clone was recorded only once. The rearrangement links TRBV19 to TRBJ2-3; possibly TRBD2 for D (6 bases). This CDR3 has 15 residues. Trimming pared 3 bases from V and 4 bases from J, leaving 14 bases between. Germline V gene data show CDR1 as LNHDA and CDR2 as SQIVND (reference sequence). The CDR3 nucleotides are TGTGCCAGTAGTATCGGGCGGGGAAGCGCAGATACGCAGTATTTT. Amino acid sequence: CASSIGRGSADTQYF.

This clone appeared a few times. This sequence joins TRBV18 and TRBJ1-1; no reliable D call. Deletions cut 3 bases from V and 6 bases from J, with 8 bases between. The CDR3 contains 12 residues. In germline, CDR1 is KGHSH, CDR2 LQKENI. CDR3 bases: TGTGCCAGCTCACCTAACCGGGCTGAAGCTTTCTTT. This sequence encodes CASSPNRAEAFF.

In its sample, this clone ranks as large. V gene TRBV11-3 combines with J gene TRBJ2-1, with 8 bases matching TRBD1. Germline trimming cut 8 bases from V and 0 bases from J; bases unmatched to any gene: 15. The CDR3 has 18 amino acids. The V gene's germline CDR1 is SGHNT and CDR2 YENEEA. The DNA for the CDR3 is TGTGCCAGCCATATGGCAGGGGGCACCTTCGGCTCCTACAATGAGCAGTTCTTC. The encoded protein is CASHMAGGTFGSYNEQFF.